This T cell receptor (beta chain) comes out of a study of shared clonotypes between healthy human individuals. Measured with immunoSEQ multiplex PCR; TCRdb has only the in-frame clones, and not every one. The sample holds about 2.3 million clones; approximately 93% are singletons and the top ten take 0.39%. V lost 4 bases and J 5 bases, leaving 20 bases between the germline ends. The CDR3 runs to 16 residues. Germline-derived CDR1 and CDR2 are MDHEN and SYDVKM. The rearrangement joins TRBV28 to TRBJ2-5, with D perhaps TRBD1 or TRBD2 (5 bases each). This TCR was sampled from a man younger than 30 in good health. Some clones in this sample may be carry-over from other donors' samples. The sample was naive CD4+ T cells from PBMCs. Sample subset: CD45RA+ positively selected. CDR3 nucleotides: TGTGCCAGCAGTTCCATCGGGGCCAGCAATACCGAGACCCAGTACTTC. Its translation is CASSSIGASNTETQYF.